The rows below give T cell receptor beta chains drawn from one sample of a study of T cell repertoires in cytomegalovirus infection. Their specific antigens are unknown. TCRdb passed the reads through MiXCR, listing each CDR3 protein once. The profile covers approximately 990,000 distinct CDR3 sequences, with around 30% appearing a single time and more than 13% taken by the ten largest. The sample here was cultured CD8+ T cells from PBMCs, taken from culture after CMV antigen stimulation. These receptors all come from a human donor in good health (CMV status not recorded). Some clones in this sample may be carry-over from other donors' samples. The CDR3 runs from the conserved cysteine through the conserved F or W. Each record gives: D gene, J gene, clone size, V gene, CDR3 DNA, CDR3 protein. D genes are given only for firm matches. Expanded clones are given a class, and other clones once, few, many or no size at all.

>-|TRBJ1-1|-|TRBV27
TGTGCCAGTTGGTCCCGGGGGATCACTGAAGCTTTCTTT
CASWSRGITEAFF
>TRBD2|TRBJ2-2|many|TRBV7-8
TGTGCCAGCAGCCCTGGGAGGGCCGGGGAGCTGTTTTTT
CASSPGRAGELFF
>-|TRBJ2-1|-|TRBV6-2/TRBV6-3
TGTGCCAGCAGTTACGCCCCGAATGAGCAGTTCTTC
CASSYAPNEQFF
>TRBD1|TRBJ2-2|-|TRBV7-3
TGTGCCAGCAGCGCACCGGGACAGGGGAGGACCGGGGAGCTGTTTTTT
CASSAPGQGRTGELFF
>-|TRBJ2-7|-|TRBV14
TGTGCCAGCAGCCAAACGACGTACTATTTGGGAGAGCGGTACTTC
CASSQTTYYLGERYF
>-|TRBJ1-2|-|TRBV7-9
TGTGCCAGCGTCCAGCGGAGCTCCGCTAACTATGGCTACACCTTC
CASVQRSSANYGYTF
>TRBD2|TRBJ2-5|-|TRBV5-5
TGTGCCAGCACCCTAGCGGGGGCCCCGTACCAAGAGACCCAGTACTTC
CASTLAGAPYQETQYF
>-|TRBJ2-1|-|TRBV6-2/TRBV6-3
TGTGCCAGCAGTTATGAACGGGTTCAGTTCTTC
CASSYERVQFF
>-|TRBJ2-1|-|TRBV4-1
TGCGCCAGCAGCCAAGGTCCAGGGTTGATCAATGAGCAGTTCTTC
CASSQGPGLINEQFF
>TRBD1|TRBJ1-5|many|TRBV7-2
TGTGCCAGCAGCTACGACCCCGGGACAGGGAGCAATCAGCCCCAGCATTTT
CASSYDPGTGSNQPQHF
>-|TRBJ2-2|few|TRBV7-6
TGTGCCAGCAGCTCCCAATATGACGGGGAGCTGTTTTTT
CASSSQYDGELFF
>-|TRBJ1-1|many|TRBV7-8
TGTGCCAGCAGCTCCCGGCGTGGTCGTCACACTGAAGCTTTCTTT
CASSSRRGRHTEAFF
>-|TRBJ1-5|many|TRBV7-9
TGTGCCAGCAGCTTGGGGGGTCAGGGGCAGCCCCAGCATTTT
CASSLGGQGQPQHF
>-|TRBJ2-1|many|TRBV28
TGTGCCAGCAGTTCGAGTGCTTCCTACAATGAGCAGTTCTTC
CASSSSASYNEQFF
>-|TRBJ2-1|-|TRBV20-1
TGCAGTGCTAGAGATGCCAGCAATGAGCAGTTCTTC
CSARDASNEQFF
>TRBD2|TRBJ2-3|few|TRBV6-5
TGTGCCAGCAGTTACGGACTAGCGGGGGACACAGATACGCAGTATTTT
CASSYGLAGDTDTQYF
>-|TRBJ2-7|few|TRBV12-3/TRBV12-4
TGTGCCAGCAGTTTACACGGGGACGAGCAGTACTTC
CASSLHGDEQYF
>TRBD2|TRBJ2-1|-|TRBV27
TGTGCCAGCAGGCGGGGGGGCACAGCTGATGAGCAGTTCTTC
CASRRGGTADEQFF
>TRBD1|TRBJ2-1|-|TRBV7-6
TGTGCCAGCAGCGAGACACAGGGGAATACCTACAATGAGCAGTTCTTC
CASSETQGNTYNEQFF
>-|TRBJ2-1|few|TRBV13
TGTGCCAGCAGCCCGAATACGGGGACATCCTACAATGAGCAGTTCTTC
CASSPNTGTSYNEQFF
>-|TRBJ1-6|few|TRBV20-1
TGCAGTGCTTTTATCGAAACAGCGCTTGGGGATTCACCCCTCCACTTT
CSAFIETALGDSPLHF